The 15 T cell receptor beta chains reported below all come from one sample, sequenced in a study of Graves' ophthalmopathy and Graves' hyperthyroidism. Amplifying from RNA transcripts, the study obtained TCR beta CDR3 regions. An opening RT-PCR round employed HTBI primers and preceded a second-round multiplex PCR. TCRdb reanalysed the multiplex PCR reads using MiXCR and keeps one entry per CDR3 protein. Among approximately 330,000 distinct CDR3 sequences listed, roughly 15% were seen once. The material sequenced was peripheral blood. The receptors were gathered from an adult man with Graves' ophthalmopathy.

The chain carries TRBV12-5 and TRBJ1-2, with D hard to call. CDR3 size: 15 residues. Per germline, CDR1 LGHNT and CDR2 FRNRAP. Trimming removed 1 base at V and 0 bases at J, with 9 bases between. The CDR3 loop is CASGLGHVPNYGYTF. The CDR3 DNA reads TGTGCTAGTGGTTTGGGACATGTGCCTAACTATGGCTACACCTTC.

This clonotype has ten or more counts. The chain joins TRBV9 to TRBJ1-2; D remains unclear. Trimming cost V 4 bases and J 5 bases, with 18 bases left between them. The germline V gene has CDR1 SGDLS and CDR2 YYNGEE. The CDR3 spans 15 residues. The CDR3 spells CASSSRTAPGYGYTF. In DNA form, the CDR3 reads TGTGCCAGCAGCTCCAGGACCGCTCCCGGATATGGCTACACCTTC.

The genes are TRBV5-5 and TRBJ2-2; 7 bases fit TRBD1. V lost 3 bases to trimming and J lost 0 bases; unmatched junction nucleotides: 2. The CDR3 has 15 residues. Germline CDR1 SGHKS, CDR2 YYEKEE (reference sequence). The DNA of the CDR3 is TGTGCCAGCAGCTCGGGGACAGCGAACACCGGGGAGCTGTTTTTT. As protein: CASSSGTANTGELFF.

This clonotype was recorded many times. This rearrangement joins TRBV19 to TRBJ1-1; 7 bases are shared with TRBD1. The CDR3 contains 16 residues. Trimming cost V 3 bases and J 1 base; bases outside gene matches: 8. Germline CDR1 reads LNHDA; CDR2 reads SQIVND (reference sequence). The CDR3 protein is CASSISTGSRNTEAFF. As DNA, the CDR3 is TGTGCCAGTAGTATCTCGACAGGGTCTCGGAACACTGAAGCTTTCTTT.

In its sample, this clonotype was seen many times. The chain links TRBV12-3 or TRBV12-4 to TRBJ2-5; the match to TRBD1 covers 7 bases. The CDR3 consists of 15 residues. The trim removed 5 bases at V and 3 bases at J, leaving 9 bases unmatched. The CDR3 protein is CASSPNPDRKETQYF. In nucleotides, the CDR3 is TGTGCCAGCAGTCCCAACCCGGACAGGAAAGAGACCCAGTACTTC.

This clonotype was recorded at least ten times. The rearrangement links TRBV6-1 to TRBJ1-1; the D gene is possibly TRBD1 (5 bases). The CDR3 is 15 amino acids. V lost 6 bases and J lost 5, with 19 bases in between. From germline, CDR1 is MNHNS and CDR2 SASEGT. The CDR3 nucleotides are TGTGCCAGCAGAGGGAAACAGGCGACGGGGACTGAAGCTTTCTTT. Its translation: CASRGKQATGTEAFF.

About this clonotype itself: This may stem from a read error, because a much larger clone lies one nucleotide away. The chain links TRBV12-3 or TRBV12-4 to TRBJ2-7; maybe TRBD2 (6 bases). This CDR3 spans 13 amino acids. V lost 11 bases to trimming and J lost 2 bases, with 16 bases between them. CDR3 sequence: CASRDSSPYEQYF. In DNA, the CDR3 is TGTGCCTCCCGGGACTCAAGCCCCTACGAGCAGTACTTC.

This clonotype was observed at least ten times. J is TRBJ1-2 and V is TRBV11-3; possible D gene TRBD1, 5 bases. Trimming took 2 bases from V and 8 from J, leaving 21 bases between them. The CDR3 totals 16 residues. Germline CDR1 is SGHNT and CDR2 is YENEEA. The CDR3 spells CASSLFQGTPEGGYTF. The CDR3 DNA follows: TGTGCCAGCAGCTTATTCCAAGGGACTCCCGAGGGCGGCTACACCTTC.

At least ten counts were recorded for this clonotype. J is TRBJ1-6 and V is TRBV25-1; 9 bases are shared with TRBD1. This CDR3 is 15 amino acids long. V shed 2 bases and J 10 bases; nucleotides not matched to a gene: 6. Germline CDR1 reads MGHDK; CDR2 reads SYGVNS. This chain's CDR3 is CASSETGTGTSPLHF. The CDR3 nucleotides are TGTGCCAGCAGTGAAACGGGGACAGGGACCTCACCCCTCCACTTT.

This chain links TRBV12-3 or TRBV12-4 with TRBJ1-1, with 7 bases aligning to TRBD1. CDR3 length: 15 residues. Unmatched junction bases numbered 8, after V lost 7 bases and J lost 0 bases. The CDR3 DNA is TGTGCCAGCAATCCGCCGGGACAGCTGAACACTGAAGCTTTCTTT. Protein sequence: CASNPPGQLNTEAFF.

This clonotype was seen ten or more times. The genes are TRBV24-1 and TRBJ2-5, with D unresolved. V gave up 4 bases and J gave up 4 bases, with 6 bases separating them. Germline CDR1 is KGHDR and CDR2 is SFDVKD. The CDR3 is 12 residues long. The CDR3 DNA follows: TGTGCCACCAGTGACACGGGAGAGACCCAGTACTTC. This gives the protein CATSDTGETQYF.

There are many counts of this clonotype. The chain combines TRBV6-2 or TRBV6-3 with TRBJ2-7; the D gene is possibly TRBD1 (5 bases). Per the germline V gene, CDR1 is MNHEY and CDR2 is SVGEGT. The CDR3 contains 12 residues. V shed 4 bases and J shed 7 bases, with 11 bases lying between them. CDR3 region: CASSSINREQYF. The CDR3 coding sequence is TGTGCCAGCAGTTCCATAAACAGGGAGCAGTACTTC.

This clonotype was seen ten or more times. The V call is TRBV7-2, the J call TRBJ2-6; no definite D call. V lost 5 bases and J 1 base, leaving 15 bases between the germline ends. The CDR3 totals 17 residues. Germline V gene data show CDR1 as SGHTA and CDR2 as FQGNSA. Here the CDR3 DNA reads TGTGCCAGCAGCCCAATAGGACGGCGATCTGGGGCCAACGTCCTGACTTTC. Amino acids: CASSPIGRRSGANVLTF. Based on the CDR3 plus reference TRBV7-2 and TRBJ2-6, the full variable domain is GAGVSQSPSNKVTEKGKDVELRCDPISGHTALYWYRQSLGQGLEFLIYFQGNSAPDKSGLPSDRFSAERTGGSVSTLTIQRTQQEDSAVYLCASSPIGRRSGANVLTFGAGSRLTVL.

This clonotype was observed many times. The V gene is TRBV20-1, the J gene TRBJ2-5; TRBD2 agrees at 10 bases. This CDR3 region has 14 residues. V was clipped by 5 bases and J by 5 bases; unmatched bases: 8. CDR1 and CDR2 (germline): DFQATT, SNEGSKA (reference sequence). This CDR3 reads CSAVHSGGSETQYF. In DNA, the CDR3 is TGCAGTGCTGTTCATAGCGGGGGGAGCGAGACCCAGTACTTC.

This clonotype was seen at least ten times. The V gene is TRBV12-3 or TRBV12-4, the J gene TRBJ1-3; no reliable D call. The CDR3 is 16 amino acids. The V and J ends lost 3 bases and 0 bases respectively, with 12 bases between them. The CDR3 DNA follows: TGTGCCAGCAGTTTCGATTCGGGAAGCTCTGGAAACACCATATATTTT. It translates to CASSFDSGSSGNTIYF.